The 25 T cell receptor beta chains in this list originate from one sample, sequenced in a study of blood T cell repertoires in COVID-19. Here immunoSEQ multiplex PCR was the method, and the copy in TCRdb shows in-frame clones only, minus some. This sample has under 250,000 clones, with roughly 86% found just once. The source material was peripheral blood. The receptor set was obtained from an older woman with acute or convalescent COVID-19.

This clone was counted between two and nine times. The chain joins TRBV7-9 to TRBJ1-6, with 8 bases aligning to TRBD1. Trimming removed 6 bases from V and 0 bases from J; junction bases left unmatched: 7. The CDR3 runs 17 residues. Germline CDR1 reads SEHNR; CDR2 reads FQNEAQ (reference sequence). CDR3 nucleotides: TGTGCCAGCAGTTCGACAGGGGCCAGCTCCTATAATTCACCCCTCCACTTT. This translates into CASSSTGASSYNSPLHF.

This chain links TRBV3-1 (or the pseudogene TRBV3-2) with TRBJ2-7; D is uncertain. The CDR3 has 16 residues. Germline V gene lookup returns CDR1 LGHDT and CDR2 YNNKEL (reference sequence). V was trimmed by 1 base and J by 3 bases, leaving 16 bases between them. The CDR3 nucleotides are TGTGCCAGCAGCCAAGTTCCCGGAGCCGAGATCTACGAGCAGTACTTC. Translating it yields CASSQVPGAEIYEQYF.

With respect to this clone: This sample includes further DNA sequences coding for the same CDR3. The rearrangement joins TRBV5-1 to TRBJ2-3; D remains unclear. Germline lookup yields CDR1 SGHRS and CDR2 YFSETQ. Trimming removed 0 bases from V and 0 bases from J, with 5 bases in between. CDR3 length equals 14 residues. The CDR3 region is CASSLGASTDTQYF. The CDR3 DNA is TGCGCCAGCAGCTTGGGGGCTAGCACAGATACGCAGTATTTT.

This chain's CDR3 is CASSYSKGVRETQYF. DNA for the CDR3: TGTGCCAGCAGTTACTCGAAGGGAGTAAGGGAGACCCAGTACTTC. The V and J genes are TRBV6-2 or TRBV6-3 and TRBJ2-5; TRBD2 might be the D (5 bases). The germline V and J ends were trimmed by 0 bases and 5 bases, with 13 bases remaining between them. The CDR3 totals 15 residues. Germline CDR1 is MNHEY and CDR2 is SVGEGT.

This clone was counted once. V usage is TRBV5-5 and J usage is TRBJ2-4; 7 positions agree with TRBD2. This CDR3 is 16 amino acids long. V gave up 3 bases and J gave up 3 bases; unmatched junction bases: 9. In germline, CDR1 is SGHKS, CDR2 YYEKEE (reference sequence). CDR3 sequence (DNA): TGTGCCAGCAGCTCCTCGGGGGGTGATGTCAAAAACATTCAGTACTTC. Translated, it gives CASSSSGGDVKNIQYF. Based on the CDR3 plus reference TRBV5-5 and TRBJ2-4, the full variable domain is DAGVTQSPTHLIKTRGQQVTLRCSPISGHKSVSWYQQVLGQGPQFIFQYYEKEERGRGNFPDRFSARQFPNYSSELNVNALLLGDSALYLCASSSSGGDVKNIQYFGAGTRLSVL.

The genes are TRBV23-1 and TRBJ1-1; D possibly corresponds to TRBD1 (5 bases). TRBV23-1 counts as an open reading frame of uncertain function. This CDR3 has 17 residues. V lost 2 bases to trimming and J lost 1 base, with 17 bases between them. In DNA form, the CDR3 reads TGCGCCAGCAGTCAACAGCTATCAGGGTGGCCGAACACTGAAGCTTTCTTT. It yields the protein CASSQQLSGWPNTEAFF.

The chain couples TRBV2 to TRBJ1-5; D is undetermined. With 7 bases removed from V and 0 bases from J, the gap between germline ends came to 13 bases. The CDR3 runs to 15 residues. The germline CDR1 and CDR2 sequences are SNHLY and FYNNEI. In DNA form, the CDR3 reads TGTGCCAGCACCATAACGCGGGGTAGCAATCAGCCCCAGCATTTT. Its protein product is CASTITRGSNQPQHF. Variable domain in full (rest from reference TRBV2 and TRBJ1-5): EPEVTQTPSHQVTQMGQEVILRCVPISNHLYFYWYRQILGQKVEFLVSFYNNEISEKSEIFDDQFSVERPDGSNFTLKIRSTKLEDSAMYFCASTITRGSNQPQHFGDGTRLSIL.

The rearrangement uses TRBV27 and TRBJ1-1, with 8 bases lining up with TRBD1. Germline trimming cut 3 bases from V and 4 bases from J; bases unmatched to any gene: 4. The germline V gene has CDR1 MNHEY and CDR2 SMNVEV (reference sequence). The CDR3 consists of 14 residues. CDR3 sequence reads: CASSLGQALTEAFF. CDR3 DNA: TGTGCCAGCAGTTTGGGACAGGCGCTCACTGAAGCTTTCTTT.

The J gene is TRBJ2-1, the V gene TRBV7-2, with D perhaps matching TRBD2 (6 bases). The CDR3 has 13 amino acids. Trimming left V 1 base short and J 7 bases short, with 8 bases between. Germline CDR1 is SGHTA and CDR2 is FQGNSA. The CDR3 DNA sequence: TGTGCCAGCAGCTTAGAGGAGGGGAATGAGCAGTTCTTC. Translating gives CASSLEEGNEQFF.

This chain uses TRBV19 with TRBJ2-6, with a weak D call TRBD2 (5 bases). The CDR3 loop spans 18 amino acids. Per germline, CDR1 LNHDA and CDR2 SQIVND (reference sequence). The ends were cut back, 2 bases at V and 1 base at J, with 15 bases in the middle. CDR3 in DNA: TGTGCCAGTAGTATAAGGCCCGGGGTCGGTTCTGGGGCCAACGTCCTGACTTTC. It specifies CASSIRPGVGSGANVLTF.

This clone was detected once. This chain joins TRBV28 and TRBJ1-2, with D maybe TRBD1 (5 bases). The germline CDR1 and CDR2 sequences are MDHEN and SYDVKM. Trimming cost V 2 bases and J 4 bases, with 8 bases left between them. CDR3 length: 13 amino acids. CDR3 sequence: CASSLAGSYGYTF. The CDR3 coding sequence is TGTGCCAGCAGTTTAGCAGGGTCCTATGGCTACACCTTC.

This sequence joins TRBV18 and TRBJ2-5; D gene unclear. The germline V and J ends were trimmed by 0 bases and 5 bases, with 10 bases remaining between them. CDR3 length: 14 amino acids. Germline V gives CDR1 KGHSH, CDR2 LQKENI. The CDR3 sequence is CASSPPEIRETQYF. The DNA of the CDR3 is TGTGCCAGCTCACCACCAGAGATCCGTGAGACCCAGTACTTC. The whole variable domain, remainder taken from reference TRBV18 and TRBJ2-5, is NAGVMQNPRHLVRRRGQEARLRCSPMKGHSHVYWYRQLPEEGLKFMVYLQKENIIDESGMPKERFSAEFPKEGPSILRIQQVVRGDSAAYFCASSPPEIRETQYFGPGTRLLVL.

The rearrangement joins TRBV7-6 to TRBJ2-1, with 8 bases that match TRBD2. The CDR3 consists of 15 residues. Germline CDR1 is SGHVS and CDR2 is FNYEAQ. V trimming: 8 bases; J trimming: 6 bases; junction bases outside the gene matches: 12. The CDR3 region is CASRRGTSNPNEQFF. For the CDR3, the DNA is TGTGCCAGCCGGCGGGGGACTAGTAACCCCAATGAGCAGTTCTTC.

The chain couples TRBV15 to TRBJ1-4, with no clear D. From germline, CDR1 is LNHNV and CDR2 YYDKDF (reference sequence). V lost 0 bases and J 4 bases, leaving 9 bases between the germline ends. This CDR3 is built from 15 residues. The CDR3, as DNA: TGTGCCACCAGCAGAGATTACAGTAATAATGAAAAACTGTTTTTT. Translating it yields CATSRDYSNNEKLFF.

Details on this clone: Other DNA sequences in this specimen translate into the identical CDR3. The rearrangement joins TRBV28 to TRBJ1-2, with D unresolved. CDR3 length equals 12 residues. V lost 1 base and J 3 bases, leaving 3 bases between the germline ends. Germline CDR1 and CDR2: MDHEN and SYDVKM. CDR3 residues: CASSLSYYGYTF. In DNA, the CDR3 is TGTGCCAGCAGTTTATCCTACTATGGCTACACCTTC.

The chain links TRBV27 to TRBJ1-5; D remains unclear. Trimming shortened V by 5 bases and J by 3 bases, and 14 bases separated the two germline ends. This CDR3 comprises 15 residues. CDR1 is MNHEY, CDR2 SMNVEV, per germline (reference sequence). Written as DNA, the CDR3 is TGTGCCAGCAGTGCCTCTCGGGTCGACAATCAGCCCCAGCATTTT. As protein: CASSASRVDNQPQHF.

The chain employs TRBV4-1 and TRBJ1-5; 8 nucleotides line up with TRBD1. Losses at the gene ends were 4 bases for V and 5 bases for J; bases not matched to a gene: 16. This CDR3 is 18 amino acids long. CDR1 is MGHRA and CDR2 is YSYEKL in the germline V gene. This CDR3 reads CASSPHSDRGPLHQPQHF. CDR3 coding DNA: TGCGCCAGCAGCCCGCATTCTGACAGGGGCCCTCTTCATCAGCCCCAGCATTTT.

The V call is TRBV19, the J call TRBJ2-7; D is possibly TRBD2 (5 bases). The CDR3 has 13 residues. Germline CDR1 is LNHDA and CDR2 is SQIVND (reference sequence). The V and J ends lost 5 bases and 6 bases respectively, with 14 bases between them. The CDR3 DNA is TGTGCCAGTAGTCGGTGGGGAGAGGCCGAGCAGTACTTC. Translation gives CASSRWGEAEQYF.

The CDR3 DNA reads as TGTGCCAGCAGACTCCCTGACAGGAAACCTTCCACGCAGTATTTT. Amino acids: CASRLPDRKPSTQYF. The chain links TRBV28 to TRBJ2-3; the D gene is possibly TRBD1 (6 bases). In germline, CDR1 is MDHEN, CDR2 SYDVKM. The CDR3 consists of 15 residues. The germline V and J ends were trimmed by 6 bases and 9 bases, with 22 bases remaining between them. Filled out from reference TRBV28 and TRBJ2-3, the complete variable domain reads DVKVTQSSRYLVKRTGEKVFLECVQDMDHENMFWYRQDPGLGLRLIYFSYDVKMKEKGDIPEGYSVSREKKERFSLILESASTNQTSMYLCASRLPDRKPSTQYFGPGTRLTVL.

This clone turned up a few times. The rearrangement links TRBV4-2 to TRBJ2-7; maybe TRBD1 (5 bases). Trimming took off 0 bases at V and 3 bases at J, with 12 bases between the two ends. Germline CDR1 LGHNA, CDR2 YNFKEQ. This CDR3 region has 15 residues. The CDR3 sequence: CASSQDRQPRYEQYF. The CDR3 nucleotides read TGTGCCAGCAGCCAAGATAGACAGCCCCGCTACGAGCAGTACTTC.

The CDR3 loop reads CSVGAGREQYF. In DNA, the CDR3 is TGCAGCGTGGGAGCGGGGCGCGAGCAGTACTTC. V and J are TRBV29-1 and TRBJ2-7; 7 bases align to TRBD2. After removal of 6 bases from V and 6 bases from J, the junction contained 5 bases not matched to a gene. From germline, CDR1 is SQVTM and CDR2 ANQGSEA. CDR3 length equals 11 residues.

The genes are TRBV5-4 and TRBJ2-5; the match to TRBD1 covers 8 bases. Germline values: CDR1 SGHNT, CDR2 YYREEE (reference sequence). CDR3 length: 15 amino acids. The V segment lost 5 bases and the J segment 9 bases; nucleotides outside the gene matches: 15. The CDR3 DNA sequence: TGTGCCAGCAGTCGAAAGGACAGGGAGATAGGGGCCCAGTACTTC. This codes for CASSRKDREIGAQYF.

This clone was detected once. The chain uses TRBV11-2 and TRBJ1-1; D not resolved. This CDR3 region has 16 residues. CDR1 is SGHAT and CDR2 is FQNNGV in the germline V gene. The ends were cut back, 5 bases at V and 8 bases at J, with 24 bases in the middle. The chain's CDR3 is CASSPSTHGRVMEAFF. CDR3 sequence (DNA): TGTGCCAGCAGCCCCTCGACCCACGGTCGGGTTATGGAAGCTTTCTTT.

Concerning this clone: Germline is not matched at one junction end, which may reflect a read error. The J gene is TRBJ2-5, the V gene TRBV7-7; 10 positions agree with TRBD2. Germline CDR1 SSHAT, CDR2 FNYEAQ (reference sequence). The CDR3 runs 17 residues. CDR3 amino acids: CASSLVGSGGAGETQYF. CDR3 nucleotides: TGTGCTAGCAGCTTGGTTGGGAGCGGGGGGGCCGGTGAGACCCAGTACTTC.

The rearrangement joins TRBV6-5 to TRBJ1-6; D gene unclear. V gave up 2 bases and J gave up 6 bases, with 11 bases separating them. The CDR3 covers 15 residues. CDR1 is MNHEY, CDR2 SVGAGI, per germline. The CDR3 DNA reads TGTGCCAGCAGTTACAGTGGAGTTACTAATTCACCCCTCCACTTT. Translating it yields CASSYSGVTNSPLHF.